A single sample gave rise to the 19 T cell receptor beta chains below, sequenced in a study of technical replicates of blood from a handful of donors. Generated by immunoSEQ multiplex PCR, the TCRdb table keeps only in-frame clones and is missing some. The data show about 73,000 clones, with 93% seen just once and 0.2% to 0.3% held by the top ten. The specimen sequenced was T cells isolated from PBMCs. The receptors stem from a human donor in good health.

The genes are TRBV7-6 and TRBJ1-5, with D unresolved. Germline-derived CDR1 and CDR2 are SGHVS and FNYEAQ. V lost 3 bases, J lost 1 base, and 7 bases lay in between. The CDR3 is made up of 14 amino acids. The CDR3 sequence: CASSLPGSNQPQHF. In DNA form, the CDR3 reads TGTGCCAGCAGCTTGCCGGGAAGCAATCAGCCCCAGCATTTT.

The chain uses TRBV29-1 and TRBJ2-2; D is perhaps TRBD2 (6 bases). V was clipped by 8 bases and J by 5 bases, with 12 bases between them. The CDR3 has 12 residues. Germline values: CDR1 SQVTM, CDR2 ANQGSEA. This CDR3 reads CSIRSGTGELFF. The CDR3, as DNA: TGCAGCATCAGAAGCGGGACCGGGGAGCTGTTTTTT.

The rearrangement links TRBV5-1 to TRBJ1-1; D not certain. Trimming removed 2 bases from V and 3 bases from J, with 8 bases in between. The V gene's germline CDR1 is SGHRS and CDR2 YFSETQ. The CDR3 is 13 residues long. The CDR3 here is CASSFAPDTEAFF. Written as DNA, the CDR3 is TGCGCCAGCAGCTTCGCTCCAGACACTGAAGCTTTCTTT.

The genes are TRBV28 and TRBJ1-5; 7 bases are a match to TRBD1. There are 15 residues in the CDR3. Germline V gene sequence: CDR1 MDHEN, CDR2 SYDVKM. The J segment lost 5 bases and the V segment lost 5 bases, leaving 9 bases of the junction unmatched. The CDR3 region is CASSPPDRVDQPQHF. The CDR3 DNA reads TGTGCCAGCAGTCCCCCCGACAGGGTTGATCAGCCCCAGCATTTT.

This clone occurred a few times. The chain recombines TRBV4-2 with TRBJ1-1; D is perhaps TRBD1 (6 bases). This CDR3 spans 17 amino acids. Trimming shortened V by 1 base and J by 0 bases, and 15 bases separated the two germline ends. Per the germline V gene, CDR1 is LGHNA and CDR2 is YNFKEQ. CDR3 protein: CASSQARTGTMNTEAFF. The CDR3 nucleotides are TGTGCCAGCAGCCAAGCACGGACCGGGACAATGAACACTGAAGCTTTCTTT.

This clone has a single count. The rearrangement links TRBV5-4 to TRBJ1-2, with 8 bases lining up with TRBD1. Germline V lookup: CDR1 SGHNT, CDR2 YYREEE (reference sequence). The V segment lost 4 bases and the J segment 5 bases; nucleotides outside the gene matches: 10. This CDR3 has 15 amino acids. The CDR3 loop reads CASSTFRQGPYGYTF. The DNA for the CDR3 is TGTGCCAGCAGCACATTCCGACAGGGGCCTTATGGCTACACCTTC.

This clone was recorded once. The CDR3, as DNA: TGTGCCAGCAGCCTAATAACAGGGGCAGGGCAGCCCCAGCATTTT. As protein: CASSLITGAGQPQHF. This chain links TRBV5-6 with TRBJ1-5; 7 bases match TRBD1. Germline V CDR1 and CDR2: SGHDT, YYEEEE. The CDR3 has 15 residues. Trimming cost V 4 bases and J 7 bases; bases outside gene matches: 11.

This sequence joins TRBV7-9 and TRBJ1-1; 7 bases fit TRBD1. With 5 bases clipped from V and 6 bases from J, the junction kept 15 bases outside the gene matches. The CDR3 length is 16 residues. The germline V gene encodes CDR1 SEHNR and CDR2 FQNEAQ (reference sequence). The CDR3 protein is CASSINRKLGGSEAFF. In DNA form, the CDR3 reads TGTGCCAGCAGCATTAACAGGAAACTAGGGGGCTCTGAAGCTTTCTTT.

V gene TRBV29-1 combines with J gene TRBJ2-1; 10 nucleotides match TRBD2. V dropped 0 bases and J dropped 0; count of bases not matched to a gene: 11. Germline loops: CDR1 SQVTM, CDR2 ANQGSEA. This CDR3 has 19 residues. CDR3 nucleotide sequence: TGCAGCGTTGAAGACCCCCACCGACTAGCGGGTCACTCCTACAATGAGCAGTTCTTC. This translates into CSVEDPHRLAGHSYNEQFF.

The CDR3 here is CASSYSWTSGSSYEQYF. The CDR3 DNA follows: TGTGCCAGCAGTTATTCCTGGACTAGCGGGAGCTCCTACGAGCAGTACTTC. The chain couples TRBV27 to TRBJ2-7, with 13 nucleotides matching TRBD2. V dropped 4 bases and J dropped 0; count of bases not matched to a gene: 6. The CDR3 loop spans 17 amino acids. Looked up from germline, CDR1 is MNHEY and CDR2 is SMNVEV (reference sequence).

This chain links TRBV7-9 with TRBJ1-1, with 9 bases fitting TRBD1. CDR3 length equals 16 residues. The germline gives CDR1 SEHNR, CDR2 FQNEAQ (reference sequence). V lost 5 bases to trimming and J lost 3 bases; unmatched junction nucleotides: 10. CDR3 in DNA: TGTGCCAGCAGCCGTATCGGACAGGGGCGTGACACTGAAGCTTTCTTT. Residues: CASSRIGQGRDTEAFF.

A few counts support this clone. The chain carries TRBV7-9 and TRBJ1-6; 9 nucleotides line up with TRBD1. V was pared by 4 bases and J by 8 bases, with 6 bases of the junction left unmatched. CDR3 length: 15 amino acids. The germline CDR1 and CDR2 sequences are SEHNR and FQNEAQ (reference sequence). The CDR3 sequence: CASSSRQGDYSPLHF. In nucleotides, the CDR3 is TGTGCCAGCAGCTCCCGACAGGGGGACTATTCACCCCTCCACTTT.

The J gene is TRBJ2-7, the V gene TRBV5-1; TRBD1 matches at 9 bases. Germline values: CDR1 SGHRS, CDR2 YFSETQ. The CDR3 consists of 16 residues. V lost 1 base, J lost 6 bases, and 11 bases stayed unmatched. CDR3 sequence: CASSLPKTGGKGEQYF. In DNA, the CDR3 is TGCGCCAGCAGCTTGCCGAAGACAGGGGGAAAGGGCGAGCAGTACTTC.

The rearrangement joins TRBV11-1 to TRBJ2-2, with D tentatively TRBD1 (6 bases). The V and J ends lost 3 bases and 2 bases respectively, with 16 bases between them. Germline V gene sequence: CDR1 SGHAT, CDR2 FQDESV (reference sequence). The CDR3 has 17 amino acids. The CDR3, as DNA: TGTGCCAGCAGCTTCAGGGGTTACCAGGGAAACACCGGGGAGCTGTTTTTT. Residues: CASSFRGYQGNTGELFF.

This clone turned up a few times. V usage is TRBV7-8 and J usage is TRBJ1-5, with TRBD1 matching 8 bases. V lost 5 bases to trimming and J lost 0 bases; unmatched junction nucleotides: 6. The V gene's germline CDR1 is SGHVS and CDR2 FQNEAQ. The CDR3 spans 16 residues. Here the CDR3 reads CASSSQDRDSNQPQHF. DNA for the CDR3: TGTGCCAGCAGCAGCCAGGACAGGGATAGCAATCAGCCCCAGCATTTT.

V and J are TRBV14 and TRBJ2-1, with D unclear. The V gene lost 1 base and the J gene lost 0 bases, with 7 bases spanning the gap. Germline CDR1 reads SGHDN; CDR2 reads FVKESK. The CDR3 consists of 15 residues. CDR3 sequence: CASSQAESSYNEQFF. The CDR3 nucleotides are TGTGCCAGCAGCCAAGCGGAGAGCTCCTACAATGAGCAGTTCTTC.

The J gene is TRBJ2-7, the V gene TRBV5-4; D is perhaps TRBD1 (6 bases). Germline V gene data show CDR1 as SGHNT and CDR2 as YYREEE (reference sequence). The CDR3 is 14 residues long. V lost 3 bases and J lost 4, with 14 bases in between. CDR3 residues: CASSSGQRRYEQYF. The CDR3 region has the DNA TGTGCCAGCAGCTCCGGACAGCGGCGGTACGAGCAGTACTTC.

The rearrangement joins TRBV28 to TRBJ1-1; D may be TRBD1 (6 bases). Germline values: CDR1 MDHEN, CDR2 SYDVKM. This CDR3 is 15 amino acids long. Trimming cost V 3 bases and J 6 bases, with 17 bases left between them. This CDR3 reads CASSLPLQGSSEAFF. Here the CDR3 DNA reads TGTGCCAGCAGTTTGCCCCTACAGGGAAGCTCTGAAGCTTTCTTT.

The rearrangement joins TRBV7-9 to TRBJ1-2, with 8 bases fitting TRBD1. With 4 bases clipped from V and 6 bases from J, the junction kept 10 bases outside the gene matches. Germline CDR1 is SEHNR and CDR2 is FQNEAQ (reference sequence). This CDR3 has 15 amino acids. CDR3 protein: CASSSHRATGDGYTF. As DNA, the CDR3 is TGTGCCAGCAGCTCACACCGGGCGACAGGGGATGGCTACACCTTC.